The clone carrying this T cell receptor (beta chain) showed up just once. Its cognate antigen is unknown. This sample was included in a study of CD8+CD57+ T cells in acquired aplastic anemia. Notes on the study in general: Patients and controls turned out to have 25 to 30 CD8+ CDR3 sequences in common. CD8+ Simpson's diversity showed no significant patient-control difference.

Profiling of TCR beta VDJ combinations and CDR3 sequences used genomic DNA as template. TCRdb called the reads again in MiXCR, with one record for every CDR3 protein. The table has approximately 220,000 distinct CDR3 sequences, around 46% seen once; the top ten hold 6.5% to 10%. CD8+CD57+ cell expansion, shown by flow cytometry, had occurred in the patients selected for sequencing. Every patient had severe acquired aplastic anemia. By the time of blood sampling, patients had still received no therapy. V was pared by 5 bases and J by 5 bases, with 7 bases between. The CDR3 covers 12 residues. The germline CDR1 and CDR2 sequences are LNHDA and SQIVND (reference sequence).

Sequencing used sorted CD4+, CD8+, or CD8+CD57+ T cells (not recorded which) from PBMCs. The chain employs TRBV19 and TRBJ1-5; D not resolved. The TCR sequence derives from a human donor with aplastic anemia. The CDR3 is CASSLMDQPQHF. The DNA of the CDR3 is TGTGCCAGTAGTCTGATGGATCAGCCCCAGCATTTT.